These 14 T cell receptor beta chains came from one sample sequenced in a study of cytomegalovirus exposure and HLA in healthy donors. The PCR used 60 Vbeta and 13 Jbeta primers. Profiled with immunoSEQ multiplex PCR; TCRdb holds only in-frame clones, not every one. The sample contains roughly 180,000 clones, roughly 79% of which appear only once. The sequencing input was PBMCs. The origin of the receptors is a male donor in good health and CMV-seronegative.

In its sample, this clone was seen a few times. V gene TRBV7-8 combines with J gene TRBJ1-2, with no clear D. V was shortened by 5 bases and J by 3 bases, with 13 bases between the two germline ends. CDR3 length equals 14 residues. Germline CDR1 and CDR2: SGHVS and FQNEAQ. CDR3 in DNA: TGTGCCAGCAGCCCTGGCGGCAGATACTATGGCTACACCTTC. Translating it yields CASSPGGRYYGYTF. The whole variable domain, filled in from reference TRBV7-8 and TRBJ1-2, reads GAGVSQSPRYKVAKRGQDVALRCDPISGHVSLFWYQQALGQGPEFLTYFQNEAQLDKSGLPSDRFFAERPEGSVSTLKIQRTQQEDSAVYLCASSPGGRYYGYTFGSGTRLTVV.

V is TRBV5-1 and J is TRBJ2-1; 13 bases are shared with TRBD2. CDR3 length equals 16 residues. CDR1 and CDR2 from the germline V gene are SGHRS and YFSETQ. Trimming at V came to 4 bases and at J to 7 bases, leaving 8 bases not matched to a gene. CDR3 nucleotides: TGCGCCAGCAGCGGCCTACTAGCGGGGGGGCAGAATGAGCAGTTCTTC. Translated: CASSGLLAGGQNEQFF.

The rearrangement joins TRBV25-1 to TRBJ2-1, with TRBD1 matching over 7 bases. CDR1 MGHDK and CDR2 SYGVNS come from the germline V gene. CDR3 length: 14 amino acids. With 4 bases clipped from V and 6 bases from J, the junction kept 6 bases outside the gene matches. This CDR3 is CASSATGVRNEQFF. CDR3 bases: TGTGCCAGCAGTGCTACAGGGGTTCGCAATGAGCAGTTCTTC.

The rearrangement joins TRBV7-2 to TRBJ2-7; 7 bases are a match to TRBD2. From germline, CDR1 is SGHTA and CDR2 FQGNSA. The CDR3 is 13 residues long. The junction had 7 bases not matched to a gene; V was cut back by 6 bases and J by 5 bases. The CDR3 protein is CASRGGSNDEQYF. CDR3 sequence (DNA): TGTGCCAGCAGGGGAGGGAGCAACGACGAGCAGTACTTC. The variable domain in full, completed from reference TRBV7-2 and TRBJ2-7, reads GAGVSQSPSNKVTEKGKDVELRCDPISGHTALYWYRQSLGQGLEFLIYFQGNSAPDKSGLPSDRFSAERTGGSVSTLTIQRTQQEDSAVYLCASRGGSNDEQYFGPGTRLTVT.

The CDR3 DNA reads as TGTGCCAGCAGTGAATCGTTTACGGTCTATGGCTACACCTTC. Protein: CASSESFTVYGYTF. This chain links TRBV25-1 with TRBJ1-2, with unresolved D. Germline CDR1 and CDR2: MGHDK and SYGVNS. Trimming removed 1 base at V and 4 bases at J, with 10 bases between. There are 14 residues in the CDR3.

The chain recombines TRBV18 with TRBJ2-7; 7 nucleotides match TRBD1. Germline V lookup: CDR1 KGHSH, CDR2 LQKENI. The CDR3 is made up of 13 amino acids. The V gene end was trimmed by 3 bases and the J gene end by 5 bases; junction bases not matched to a gene: 4. This chain's CDR3 is CASSPSTGNEQYF. The CDR3 region has the DNA TGTGCCAGCTCACCTTCGACAGGGAACGAGCAGTACTTC. The full variable domain, its missing parts supplied by reference TRBV18 and TRBJ2-7, is NAGVMQNPRHLVRRRGQEARLRCSPMKGHSHVYWYRQLPEEGLKFMVYLQKENIIDESGMPKERFSAEFPKEGPSILRIQQVVRGDSAAYFCASSPSTGNEQYFGPGTRLTVT.

This clone was observed a single time. The rearrangement links TRBV7-9 to TRBJ1-6; tentatively, D is TRBD1 (5 bases). CDR3 length equals 17 residues. The germline gives CDR1 SEHNR, CDR2 FQNEAQ (reference sequence). V was clipped by 1 base and J by 0 bases, with 10 bases between them. The CDR3 here is CASSLGEGNSYNSPLHF. The CDR3 region has the DNA TGTGCCAGCAGCTTAGGGGAGGGGAACTCCTATAATTCACCCCTCCACTTT.

The chain links TRBV27 to TRBJ2-5; tentative D call: TRBD1 (5 bases). CDR1 is MNHEY and CDR2 is SMNVEV in the germline V gene (reference sequence). The CDR3 extends over 11 amino acids. Deletions cut 7 bases from V and 4 bases from J, with 7 bases between. CDR3 residues: CASTQGETQYF. The CDR3, as DNA: TGTGCCAGCACCCAGGGAGAGACCCAGTACTTC.

This clone occurred a few times. The J gene is TRBJ2-7, the V gene TRBV6-6; D might be TRBD1 (5 bases). The length of the CDR3 is 13 residues. Germline loops: CDR1 MNHNY, CDR2 SVGAGI (reference sequence). Deletions cut 5 bases from V and 6 bases from J, with 14 bases between. The CDR3 DNA sequence: TGTGCCAGCAGTCCGGACACATTAGGCGAGCAGTACTTC. It codes for CASSPDTLGEQYF.

The chain uses TRBV20-1 and TRBJ2-5; D remains ambiguous. CDR3 length equals 10 residues. From germline, CDR1 is DFQATT and CDR2 SNEGSKA (reference sequence). Trimming took off 7 bases at V and 1 base at J, with 4 bases between the two ends. CDR3 protein: CSVLQETQYF. The CDR3 bases are TGCAGTGTACTCCAAGAGACCCAGTACTTC.

V gene TRBV2 combines with J gene TRBJ1-5, with D tentatively TRBD1 (5 bases). The V end was cut by 6 bases, the J end by 2 bases, with 14 bases between. Germline loops: CDR1 SNHLY, CDR2 FYNNEI. The CDR3 has 15 residues. CDR3 in DNA: TGTGCCAGCAGATTAGTAGGGGTAGGCAATCAGCCCCAGCATTTT. Residues: CASRLVGVGNQPQHF.

The chain uses TRBV28 and TRBJ2-7; 7 nucleotides match TRBD1. CDR1 is MDHEN and CDR2 is SYDVKM in the germline V gene. With V trimmed by 10 bases and J by 4 bases, 19 bases remained unmatched. CDR3 length: 16 residues. The CDR3 DNA is TGTGCCACCGACCCACAACACAGGACAGGTCGATACGAGCAGTACTTC. Its translation: CATDPQHRTGRYEQYF. Together with reference TRBV28 and TRBJ2-7, the CDR3 gives the full variable domain: DVKVTQSSRYLVKRTGEKVFLECVQDMDHENMFWYRQDPGLGLRLIYFSYDVKMKEKGDIPEGYSVSREKKERFSLILESASTNQTSMYLCATDPQHRTGRYEQYFGPGTRLTVT.

This rearrangement joins TRBV12-1 to TRBJ1-5; the table's D call of TRBD1 was not tested on the DNA. TRBV12-1 is noted as a pseudogene. The CDR3 extends over 14 amino acids. In DNA, the CDR3 is TGTGCCGAACAATGCAGGGGGCGCGATCAGCCCCAGCATTTT. This gives the protein CAEQCRGRDQPQHF.

The sample holds a few counts of this clone. This chain links TRBV4-1 with TRBJ1-2; 8 bases line up with TRBD1. Trimming cost V 4 bases and J 8 bases; bases outside gene matches: 18. Germline V lookup: CDR1 MGHRA, CDR2 YSYEKL. The CDR3 is 17 amino acids. Here the CDR3 DNA reads TGCGCCAGCAGCCTTTACGAACCTCGACAGGGGTTTAGGGGCTACACCTTC. Protein sequence: CASSLYEPRQGFRGYTF.